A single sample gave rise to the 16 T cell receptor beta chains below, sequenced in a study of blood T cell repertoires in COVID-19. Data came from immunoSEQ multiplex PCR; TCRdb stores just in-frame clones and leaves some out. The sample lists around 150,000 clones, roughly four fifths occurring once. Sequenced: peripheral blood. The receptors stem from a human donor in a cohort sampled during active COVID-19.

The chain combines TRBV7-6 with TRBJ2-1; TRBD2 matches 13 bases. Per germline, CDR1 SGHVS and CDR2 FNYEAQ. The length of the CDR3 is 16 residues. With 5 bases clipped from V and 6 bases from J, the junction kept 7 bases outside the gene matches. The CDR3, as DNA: TGTGCCAGCAGCATAACTAGCGGGGGGGCGGTCAATGAGCAGTTCTTC. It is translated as CASSITSGGAVNEQFF. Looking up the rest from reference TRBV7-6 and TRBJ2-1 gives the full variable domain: GAGVSQSPRYKVTKRGQDVALRCDPISGHVSLYWYRQALGQGPEFLTYFNYEAQQDKSGLPNDRFSAERPEGSISTLTIQRTEQRDSAMYRCASSITSGGAVNEQFFGPGTRLTVL.

The chain's CDR3 is CASSSLAFFSYEQYF. The CDR3 bases are TGTGCCAGCAGTTCTCTAGCGTTTTTCTCCTACGAGCAGTACTTC. The gene calls are TRBV27 and TRBJ2-7; D is perhaps TRBD2 (6 bases). Per germline, CDR1 MNHEY and CDR2 SMNVEV (reference sequence). V lost 4 bases to trimming and J lost 0 bases, with 13 bases between them. This CDR3 region has 15 residues.

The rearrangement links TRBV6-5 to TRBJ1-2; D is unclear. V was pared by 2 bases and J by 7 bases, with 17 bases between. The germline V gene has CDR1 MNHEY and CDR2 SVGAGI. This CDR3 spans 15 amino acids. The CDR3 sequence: CASSYLGGSESGYTF. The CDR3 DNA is TGTGCCAGCAGTTACCTCGGTGGGTCGGAGTCTGGCTACACCTTC.

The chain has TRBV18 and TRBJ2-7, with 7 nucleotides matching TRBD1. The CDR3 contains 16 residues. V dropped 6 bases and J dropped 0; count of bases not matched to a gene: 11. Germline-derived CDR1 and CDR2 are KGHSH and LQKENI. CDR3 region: CASSLSSTGSSYEQYF. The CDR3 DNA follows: TGTGCCAGCTCTCTAAGTTCGACAGGGAGCTCCTACGAGCAGTACTTC. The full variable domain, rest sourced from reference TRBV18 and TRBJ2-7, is NAGVMQNPRHLVRRRGQEARLRCSPMKGHSHVYWYRQLPEEGLKFMVYLQKENIIDESGMPKERFSAEFPKEGPSILRIQQVVRGDSAAYFCASSLSSTGSSYEQYFGPGTRLTVT.

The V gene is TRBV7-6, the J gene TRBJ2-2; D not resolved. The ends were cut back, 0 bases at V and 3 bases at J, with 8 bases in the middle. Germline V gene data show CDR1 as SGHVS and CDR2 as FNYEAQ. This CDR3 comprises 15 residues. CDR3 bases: TGTGCCAGCAGCTTAGCGCTGGCAGACACCGGGGAGCTGTTTTTT. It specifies CASSLALADTGELFF.

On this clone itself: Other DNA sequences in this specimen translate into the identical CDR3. The CDR3: CASSLGGSTDTQYF. CDR3 in DNA: TGCGCCAGCAGCTTGGGAGGAAGCACAGATACGCAGTATTTT. The chain has TRBV5-1 and TRBJ2-3; D gene uncertain. Trimming shortened V by 0 bases and J by 0 bases, and 5 bases separated the two germline ends. Germline CDR1 is SGHRS and CDR2 is YFSETQ. This CDR3 comprises 14 residues.

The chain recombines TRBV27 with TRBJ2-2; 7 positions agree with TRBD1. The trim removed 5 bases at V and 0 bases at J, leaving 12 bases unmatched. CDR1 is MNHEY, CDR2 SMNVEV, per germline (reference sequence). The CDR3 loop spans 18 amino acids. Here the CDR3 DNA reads TGTGCCAGCAGTGCGGACAGGTCCCGATTCACGAACACCGGGGAGCTGTTTTTT. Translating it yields CASSADRSRFTNTGELFF.

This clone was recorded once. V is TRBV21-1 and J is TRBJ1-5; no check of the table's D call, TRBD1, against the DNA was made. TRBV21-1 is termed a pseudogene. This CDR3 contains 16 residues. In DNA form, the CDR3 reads TGTGCCAGCAGCAAGCCAGGACAGTCCCGGGATCAGCCCCAGCATTTT. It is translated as CASSKPGQSRDQPQHF.

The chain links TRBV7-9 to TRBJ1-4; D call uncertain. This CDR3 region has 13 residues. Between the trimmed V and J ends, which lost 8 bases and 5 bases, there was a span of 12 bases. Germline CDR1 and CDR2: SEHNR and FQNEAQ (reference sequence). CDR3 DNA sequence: TGTGCCAGCTCCAAAGGCAGAAATGAAAAACTGTTTTTT. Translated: CASSKGRNEKLFF. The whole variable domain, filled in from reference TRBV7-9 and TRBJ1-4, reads DTGVSQNPRHKITKRGQNVTFRCDPISEHNRLYWYRQTLGQGPEFLTYFQNEAQLEKSRLLSDRFSAERPKGSFSTLEIQRTEQGDSAMYLCASSKGRNEKLFFGSGTQLSVL.

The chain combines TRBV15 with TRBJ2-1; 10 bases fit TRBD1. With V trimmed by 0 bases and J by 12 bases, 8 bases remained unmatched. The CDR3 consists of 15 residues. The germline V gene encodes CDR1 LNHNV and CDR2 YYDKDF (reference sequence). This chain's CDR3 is CATSRDAGDRGRQFF. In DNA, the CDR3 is TGTGCCACCAGCAGAGATGCGGGGGACAGGGGTCGGCAGTTCTTC.

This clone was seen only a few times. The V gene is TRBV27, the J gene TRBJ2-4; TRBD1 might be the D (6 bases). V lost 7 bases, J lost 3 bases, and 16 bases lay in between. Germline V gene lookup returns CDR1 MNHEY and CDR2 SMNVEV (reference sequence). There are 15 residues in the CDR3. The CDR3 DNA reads TGTGCCAGCAAGCCCAGGGCAGGGGTCAAAAACATTCAGTACTTC. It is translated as CASKPRAGVKNIQYF.

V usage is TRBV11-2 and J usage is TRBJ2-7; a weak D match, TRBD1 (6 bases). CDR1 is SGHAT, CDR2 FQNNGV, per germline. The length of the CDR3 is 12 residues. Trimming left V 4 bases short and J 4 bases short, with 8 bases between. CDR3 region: CASSSGQYEQYF. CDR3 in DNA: TGTGCCAGCAGCTCAGGACAGTACGAGCAGTACTTC.

CDR3 in DNA: TGTGCCAGCAGGCTCGACAGGGGAGTCGCTTCGAACACTGAAGCTTTCTTT. Translated, it gives CASRLDRGVASNTEAFF. This chain connects TRBV3-1 (or the pseudogene TRBV3-2) to TRBJ1-1; 8 bases line up with TRBD1. The CDR3 spans 17 residues. V lost 6 bases, J lost 1 base, and 13 bases stayed unmatched. Germline loops: CDR1 LGHDT, CDR2 YNNKEL (reference sequence).

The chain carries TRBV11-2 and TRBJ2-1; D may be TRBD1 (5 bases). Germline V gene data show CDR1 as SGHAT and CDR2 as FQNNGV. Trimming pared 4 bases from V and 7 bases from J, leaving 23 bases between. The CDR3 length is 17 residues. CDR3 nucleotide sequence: TGTGCCAGCAGCTCCTATCCCCAAGGGGCGGCTGAGAATGAGCAGTTCTTC. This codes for CASSSYPQGAAENEQFF.

CDR3 nucleotide sequence: TGTGCCAGCAGCGTCAGGGTTGGCACAGATACGCAGTATTTT. It translates to CASSVRVGTDTQYF. The chain combines TRBV9 with TRBJ2-3; TRBD1 might be the D (5 bases). In germline, CDR1 is SGDLS, CDR2 YYNGEE. The V end was cut by 2 bases, the J end by 1 base, with 8 bases between. The CDR3 has 14 amino acids.

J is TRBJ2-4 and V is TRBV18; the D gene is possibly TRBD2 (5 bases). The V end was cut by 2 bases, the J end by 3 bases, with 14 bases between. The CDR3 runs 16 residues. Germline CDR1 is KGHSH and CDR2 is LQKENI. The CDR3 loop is CASSPGPPGGKNIQYF. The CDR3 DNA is TGTGCCAGCTCACCAGGGCCCCCCGGAGGCAAAAACATTCAGTACTTC.